These T cell receptor beta chains were read from a single sample in a study of T cells after yellow fever vaccination. MiXCR was run by TCRdb on the 5' RACE reads, yielding one entry per CDR3 protein. Found here are about 400,000 distinct CDR3 sequences, more than 5.5% of them singletons; the top ten hold 14% to 15%. This material consisted of PBMCs, taken 5 days after the yellow fever booster vaccination. These TCRs come from a man aged 25 to 40 who received the YFV17D yellow fever vaccine. CDR3s include the opening cysteine and the closing phenylalanine or tryptophan. Each record gives: clone size, J gene, D gene, V gene, CDR3 protein, CDR3 DNA. D genes are given only for firm matches. For some rows the clone size is stated as once, few or many, or as a class when expanded; others skip it.

size: many; J: TRBJ2-1; D: -; V: TRBV5-5; CDR3: CASSLDFGLQSQFF; DNA: TGTGCCAGCAGCTTGGACTTTGGCCTTCAGTCGCAGTTCTTC
size: few; J: TRBJ2-7; D: TRBD2; V: TRBV20-1; CDR3: CSASTSGISYEQYF; DNA: TGCAGTGCATCGACTAGCGGGATTTCCTACGAGCAGTACTTC
size: -; J: TRBJ2-3; D: -; V: TRBV12-3/TRBV12-4; CDR3: CASSWGASSDTQYF; DNA: TGTGCCAGCAGTTGGGGGGCTAGCTCAGATACGCAGTATTTT
size: many; J: TRBJ2-7; D: TRBD1; V: TRBV10-3; CDR3: CAISESKGGVYEQYF; DNA: TGTGCCATCAGTGAGTCAAAAGGGGGCGTCTACGAGCAGTACTTC
size: many; J: TRBJ1-2; D: -; V: TRBV12-3/TRBV12-4; CDR3: CASSLQGHRGYTF; DNA: TGTGCCAGCAGCCTACAGGGACACCGTGGCTACACCTTC
size: many; J: TRBJ2-1; D: TRBD2; V: TRBV7-2; CDR3: CASSSAGLGAPHEQFF; DNA: TGTGCCAGCAGCTCAGCGGGACTAGGGGCGCCCCATGAGCAGTTCTTC
size: -; J: TRBJ2-1; D: -; V: TRBV7-9; CDR3: CALRRKSYNEQFF; DNA: TGTGCCCTCCGGAGAAAGTCCTACAATGAGCAGTTCTTC
size: -; J: TRBJ1-1; D: TRBD1; V: TRBV6-1; CDR3: CASRWTGGTEAFF; DNA: TGTGCCAGCAGATGGACAGGGGGAACTGAAGCTTTCTTT
size: few; J: TRBJ2-6; D: TRBD1; V: TRBV7-9; CDR3: CASNRGSGANVLTF; DNA: TGTGCCAGCAACAGGGGCTCTGGGGCCAACGTCCTGACTTTC
size: -; J: TRBJ2-7; D: -; V: TRBV6-2/TRBV6-3; CDR3: CASSYSNGIAPRTVYEQYF; DNA: TGTGCCAGCAGTTACTCTAACGGGATAGCCCCCAGAACCGTCTACGAGCAGTACTTC
size: few; J: TRBJ1-6; D: TRBD1; V: TRBV10-3; CDR3: CAKREGADSPLHF; DNA: TGTGCCAAGCGGGAGGGGGCGGATTCACCCCTCCACTTT
size: many; J: TRBJ2-3; D: -; V: TRBV7-2; CDR3: CASSLASRAGTDTQYF; DNA: TGTGCCAGCAGCTTAGCGTCGCGGGCCGGCACAGATACGCAGTATTTT
size: -; J: TRBJ2-3; D: -; V: TRBV29-1; CDR3: CSVDSGGEDTQYF; DNA: TGCAGCGTTGACTCGGGGGGCGAAGATACGCAGTATTTT
size: many; J: TRBJ2-3; D: -; V: TRBV10-3; CDR3: CAISETEGAHKNTDTQYF; DNA: TGTGCCATCAGTGAGACGGAGGGGGCCCACAAGAACACAGATACGCAGTATTTT
size: many; J: TRBJ2-1; D: -; V: TRBV14; CDR3: CASSQLPANEQFF; DNA: TGTGCCAGCAGCCAACTCCCGGCCAATGAGCAGTTCTTC
size: -; J: TRBJ2-5; D: -; V: TRBV5-5; CDR3: CASSLAITGRETQYF; DNA: TGTGCCAGCAGCTTGGCCATAACGGGCCGGGAGACCCAGTACTTC
size: few; J: TRBJ2-5; D: TRBD1; V: TRBV5-1; CDR3: CASSWMDRRTGFDETQYF; DNA: TGCGCCAGCAGCTGGATGGACAGGAGGACAGGTTTCGATGAGACCCAGTACTTC
size: few; J: TRBJ1-2; D: -; V: TRBV3-1; CDR3: CASSLHSRGYTF; DNA: TGTGCCAGCAGCCTGCATAGTCGGGGCTACACCTTC
size: few; J: TRBJ2-7; D: TRBD2; V: TRBV20-1; CDR3: CSAKPAGGPYEQYF; DNA: TGCAGTGCTAAGCCAGCGGGAGGACCCTACGAGCAGTACTTC
size: few; J: TRBJ2-2; D: TRBD2; V: TRBV5-6; CDR3: CASSLVTSGSSAGELFF; DNA: TGTGCCAGCAGCTTGGTCACTAGCGGGAGTTCGGCCGGGGAGCTGTTTTTT
size: few; J: TRBJ2-1; D: -; V: TRBV11-2; CDR3: CASSEAPTRQFF; DNA: TGTGCCAGCAGCGAGGCCCCCACTCGCCAGTTCTTC
size: few; J: TRBJ2-7; D: TRBD1; V: TRBV7-9; CDR3: CASNTGTGPYEQYF; DNA: TGTGCCAGCAACACCGGGACAGGGCCCTACGAGCAGTACTTC
size: few; J: TRBJ2-7; D: TRBD1; V: TRBV6-5; CDR3: CASSYERTGVGVYEQYF; DNA: TGTGCCAGCAGTTACGAAAGGACAGGGGTTGGTGTATACGAGCAGTACTTC
size: many; J: TRBJ2-1; D: -; V: TRBV20-1; CDR3: CSANSYNEQFF; DNA: TGCAGTGCCAACAGCTACAATGAGCAGTTCTTC
size: -; J: TRBJ2-7; D: -; V: TRBV7-8; CDR3: CASSPKQGTSGEQYF; DNA: TGTGCCAGCAGCCCTAAACAGGGAACTTCGGGCGAGCAGTACTTC